What follows is one TCR beta chain and its context. Antigen: not known. At one boundary the junction diverges from the germline segment, which might be a read error. General observations from the study: Tumor Treg TCRs overlapped most with tumor naive CD4+ cells.

The CDR3 consists of 14 residues. Germline V CDR1 and CDR2: SEHNR, FQNEAQ (reference sequence). Semi-nested PCR with Nested Universal Primer A followed constant-region reverse priming of full-length variable regions. TCRdb passed the 5' RACE reads through MiXCR, listing each CDR3 protein once. This table has approximately 37,000 distinct CDR3 sequences, 18% appearing once. The sequencing input was naive CD4+ T cells sorted from a lymph node. Subset denoted: naive CD4+ T cells, CD4+CD45RA+CD25-. The chain recombines TRBV7-9 with TRBJ2-3; D not certain. The clonotype was recovered from a female donor with breast cancer. CDR3 nucleotides: TGTGCCGGCAGCTATGTGACTAGCACAGATACGCAGTATTTT. Its protein is CAGSYVTSTDTQYF.